The table lists the clone carrying this T cell receptor (beta chain) with a few counts. Molecular barcoding with unique molecular identifiers was used for the TCRbeta library. One entry per CDR3 protein results from TCRdb running MiXCR on the PCR reads. The sample lists fewer than 700,000 distinct CDR3 sequences, 10% to 15% seen once, with 2% to 2.5% in the top ten. Germline-derived CDR1 and CDR2 are MNHEY and SVGEGT. The CDR3 contains 15 residues. V was trimmed by 7 bases and J by 6 bases, leaving 19 bases between them. This entry comes from a study of T-cell reconstitution after alpha-beta-depleted transplantation in children.

The source was PBMCs, mostly from graft donor cells, collected 360 days after TCRalphabeta/CD19-depleted stem cell transplant. The TCR originated in a male patient younger than 18 who had a stem cell transplant for acute myeloid leukemia, so the T cells may come from the graft donor. The V gene is TRBV6-2 or TRBV6-3, the J gene TRBJ2-1; the D call may be TRBD1 or TRBD2 (5 bases each). The CDR3 DNA sequence: TGTGCCAGCACAAACAGGCTAGCCGTGTTCAATGAGCAGTTCTTC. Its protein product is CASTNRLAVFNEQFF.